The clone carrying this T cell receptor (beta chain) was detected many times. The data derive from a study of T cells in Graves' hyperthyroidism and ophthalmopathy. TCR beta CDR3 regions were amplified from RNA. The study used the HTBI primer set for a first-round RT-PCR of the TCR CDR3. TCRdb reprocessed the multiplex PCR reads via MiXCR and lists one record per CDR3 protein. The table includes under 400,000 distinct CDR3 sequences, 15% to 18% detected once. Patients were excluded for uncontrolled infection, other autoimmune disease, pregnancy or lactation. Germline lookup yields CDR1 LGHDT and CDR2 YNNKEL (reference sequence). The junction had 8 bases not matched to a gene; V was cut back by 8 bases and J by 9 bases. CDR3 size: 14 residues.

This clonotype was obtained from a woman aged 18 to 35 with Graves' hyperthyroidism that later progressed to Graves' ophthalmopathy. The chain uses TRBV3-1 and TRBJ2-1, with 12 nucleotides matching TRBD2. The sample comprised blood. The CDR3 region has the DNA TGTGCCAGCGGTTTCGAGACTAGCGGGAGTGAGCAGTTCTTC. Its translation is CASGFETSGSEQFF.